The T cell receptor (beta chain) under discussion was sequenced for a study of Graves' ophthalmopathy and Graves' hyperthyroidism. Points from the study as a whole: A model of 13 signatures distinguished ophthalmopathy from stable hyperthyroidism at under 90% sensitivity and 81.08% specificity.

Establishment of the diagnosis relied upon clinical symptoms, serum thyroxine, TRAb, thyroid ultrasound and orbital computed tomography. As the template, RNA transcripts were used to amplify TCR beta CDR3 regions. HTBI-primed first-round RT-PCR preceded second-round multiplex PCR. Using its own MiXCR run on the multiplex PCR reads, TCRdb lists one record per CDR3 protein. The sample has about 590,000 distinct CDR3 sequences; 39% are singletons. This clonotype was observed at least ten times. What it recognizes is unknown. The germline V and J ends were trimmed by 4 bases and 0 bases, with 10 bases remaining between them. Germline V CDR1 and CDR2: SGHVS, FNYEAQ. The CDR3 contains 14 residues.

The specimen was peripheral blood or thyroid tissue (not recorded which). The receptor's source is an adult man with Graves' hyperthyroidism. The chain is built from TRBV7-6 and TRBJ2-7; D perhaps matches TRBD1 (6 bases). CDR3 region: CASSSRGSSYEQYF. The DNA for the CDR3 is TGTGCCAGCAGCTCAAGGGGGAGCTCCTACGAGCAGTACTTC.